The present entry profiles one T cell receptor beta chain with its context. Its antigen is still unknown. The data were taken from a study of T cell responses to AZD1222 COVID-19 vaccine. CDR1 and CDR2 (germline): SGHRS, YFSETQ. Trimming took 6 bases from V and 4 from J, leaving 16 bases between them. The CDR3 consists of 14 residues. Repertoires were generated with immunoSEQ multiplex PCR, while TCRdb's copy carries only in-frame clones and drops some. The table lists tens of thousands of clones, roughly 82% of them singletons. General study points: Donors in the cohort were predominantly white British and more often female, and clonal diversity was possibly underestimated. Spike-specific TCR repertoires showed rising breadth and depth after two AZD1222 doses.

Material: peripheral blood, obtained on day 0 of AZD1222 vaccination. The rearrangement links TRBV5-1 to TRBJ1-1, with D possibly TRBD1 on 6 matching bases. This clonotype originated in an adult in good health. The CDR3 DNA is TGCGCCAGCAACAGGGATACGGGGGCCACTGAAGCTTTCTTT. Protein sequence: CASNRDTGATEAFF.